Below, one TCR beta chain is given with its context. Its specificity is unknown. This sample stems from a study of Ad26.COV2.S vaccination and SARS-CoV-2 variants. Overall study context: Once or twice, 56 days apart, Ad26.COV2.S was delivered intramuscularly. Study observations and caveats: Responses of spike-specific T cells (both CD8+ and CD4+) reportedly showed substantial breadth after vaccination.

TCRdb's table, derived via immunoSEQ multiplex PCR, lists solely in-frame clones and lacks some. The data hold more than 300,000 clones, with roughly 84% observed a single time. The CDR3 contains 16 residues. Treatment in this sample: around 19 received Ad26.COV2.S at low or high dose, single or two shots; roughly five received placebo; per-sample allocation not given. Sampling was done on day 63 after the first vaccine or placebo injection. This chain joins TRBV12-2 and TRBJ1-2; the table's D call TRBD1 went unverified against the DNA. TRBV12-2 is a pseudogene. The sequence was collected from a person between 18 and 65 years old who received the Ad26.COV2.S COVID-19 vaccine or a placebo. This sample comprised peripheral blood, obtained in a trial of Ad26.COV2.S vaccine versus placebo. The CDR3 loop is CASRLGPRTGGYGYTF. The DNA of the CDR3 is TGTGCAAGTCGCTTAGGACCCCGGACAGGGGGCTATGGCTACACCTTC.